The rows below give T cell receptor beta chains drawn from one sample of a study of T cell responses to AZD1222 COVID-19 vaccine. Profiling relied on immunoSEQ multiplex PCR, and the TCRdb table lists in-frame clones only, not all of them. Among roughly 150,000 clones listed, about nine tenths were seen once. The sample was peripheral blood, taken after recovery from COVID-19. Source of these receptors: an adult who had recovered from COVID-19. Each CDR3 is given with its conserved first and last residue. A D gene is named only where the DNA matches it firmly. Some rows have no size entry. The others give once, few or many, or a class for an expanded clone.

>TRBV19|NA|TRBJ2-3|NA
TGTGCCAGTAGTATCCAGGTGGGGGATACGCAGTATTTT
CASSIQVGDTQYF
>TRBV15|NA|TRBJ1-3|NA
TGTGCCACCAGCAGAGATGCGGGAAACACCATATATTTT
CATSRDAGNTIYF
>TRBV29-1|NA|TRBJ1-2|TRBD1
TGCAGCGTTGACTCGGACAGGGGAGACTATGGCTACACCTTC
CSVDSDRGDYGYTF
>TRBV5-1|NA|TRBJ2-7|TRBD1
TGCGCCAGCAGCCGGCCGGGACAGGGGTTCTACGAGCAGTACTTC
CASSRPGQGFYEQYF
>TRBV28|NA|TRBJ2-1|NA
TGTGCCAGCTCAGGAGTGGGGGCTTCCTACAATGAGCAGTTCTTC
CASSGVGASYNEQFF
>TRBV29-1|NA|TRBJ2-7|TRBD2
TGCAGCGTTGAAGACGCAGGGGCGTACGAGACTAGCGGGATGGGAGCTTCCTACGAGCAGTACTTC
CSVEDAGAYETSGMGASYEQYF
>TRBV20-1|NA|TRBJ2-5|NA
TGCAGTGCTAGTGAAGCAGAGACCCAGTACTTC
CSASEAETQYF
>TRBV5-1|NA|TRBJ2-7|NA
TGCGCCAGCAGCCCCGGGGGGCCTGTATACGAGCAGTACTTC
CASSPGGPVYEQYF
>TRBV6-1|NA|TRBJ2-7|NA
TGTGCCAGCAGTGAAGGGCTATCCTACGAGCAGTACTTC
CASSEGLSYEQYF
>TRBV7-2|NA|TRBJ1-1|NA
TGTGCCAGCAGTTCACAGCTTGAAGCTTTCTTT
CASSSQLEAFF
>TRBV5-4|NA|TRBJ2-3|NA
TGTGCCAGCAGCTTCTATCTTGGCACAGATACGCAGTATTTT
CASSFYLGTDTQYF
>TRBV6-2/TRBV6-3|medium-sized|TRBJ2-7|NA
TGTGCCAGCAGTTACTTTACCCCGGACGGCTCCTACGAGCAGTACTTC
CASSYFTPDGSYEQYF
>TRBV28|once|TRBJ2-5|NA
TGTGCCAGCGGACGTTCAGAGACCCAGTACTTC
CASGRSETQYF
>TRBV5-1|NA|TRBJ2-7|TRBD2
TGCGCCAGCAGCTTGGCTTTGCGGGAGGGCTACGAGCAGTACTTC
CASSLALREGYEQYF
>TRBV3-1/TRBV3-2|NA|TRBJ2-5|NA
TGTGCCAGCAGCCAAGAAATAGGGTCTGAGACCCAGTACTTC
CASSQEIGSETQYF
>TRBV12-3/TRBV12-4|few|TRBJ1-5|NA
TGTGCCAGCAGTTCCGGCCGGGGGCAGCCCCAGCATTTT
CASSSGRGQPQHF
>TRBV29-1|NA|TRBJ1-1|NA
TGCAGCGTTTTTATCGACGGGGGCACTGAAGCTTTCTTT
CSVFIDGGTEAFF
>TRBV9|NA|TRBJ1-1|NA
TGTGCCAGCGGCACAGGGATGAACACTGAAGCTTTCTTT
CASGTGMNTEAFF
>TRBV29-1|many|TRBJ1-4|NA
TGCAGCGTTTCAGGCAGGGTGAATGAAAAACTGTTTTTT
CSVSGRVNEKLFF
>TRBV6-8|once|TRBJ1-5|NA
TGTGCCACCCCCGGACCTAGCAATCAGCCCCAGCATTTT
CATPGPSNQPQHF
>TRBV4-1|NA|TRBJ1-4|NA
TGCGCCAGCAGCCAAGATGTCTGGGCTGAAAAACTGTTTTTT
CASSQDVWAEKLFF
>TRBV6-5|NA|TRBJ2-1|NA
TGTGCCAGCAAAGGGACGGGGAACAATGAGCAGTTCTTC
CASKGTGNNEQFF
>TRBV4-3|NA|TRBJ1-1|NA
TGCGCCAGCAGCCAAGGGCAGAACACTGAAGCTTTCTTT
CASSQGQNTEAFF
>TRBV19|NA|TRBJ2-2|TRBD1
TGTGCCAGTAGTATGGGGACAGACACCGGGGAGCTGTTTTTT
CASSMGTDTGELFF
>TRBV5-1|NA|TRBJ1-1|NA
TGCGCCAGCAGCTTGGCCCGAGGGGAGGAGAGCCTGAACACTGAAGCTTTCTTT
CASSLARGEESLNTEAFF
>TRBV1|NA|TRBJ2-3|NA
TGCACCAGCAGCCAAGTTAGCGGGGGAGTGGGGGATACGCAGTATTTT
CTSSQVSGGVGDTQYF
>TRBV28|NA|TRBJ1-1|NA
TGTGCCAGCAGTCTACGACGCTGGAACACTGAAGCTTTCTTT
CASSLRRWNTEAFF
>TRBV7-9|NA|TRBJ2-1|NA
TGTGCCAGCAGCTTACCCGGACCGGGGAGCTCCTACAATGAGCAGTTCTTC
CASSLPGPGSSYNEQFF
>TRBV19|NA|TRBJ2-2|NA
TGTGCCGTCCAAGTGCAGGGCACCGGGGAGCTGTTTTTT
CAVQVQGTGELFF
>TRBV29-1|NA|TRBJ2-5|NA
TGCAGCGTTTGGGCCAGCCAAGAGACCCAGTACTTC
CSVWASQETQYF
>TRBV19|NA|TRBJ1-2|NA
TGTGCCAGTACTCTTATCCACACAGGAGCTAACTATGGCTACACCTTC
CASTLIHTGANYGYTF
>TRBV15|few|TRBJ1-1|TRBD1
TGTGCCACCAGCAGAGGACAGGGGGCGAACACTGAAGCTTTCTTT
CATSRGQGANTEAFF
>TRBV7-2|NA|TRBJ1-2|TRBD1
TGTGCCAGCAGCCCTCGACAGGGCGGAGAGGGCTACACCTTC
CASSPRQGGEGYTF
>TRBV7-2|NA|TRBJ2-5|NA
TGTGCCAGCAGCTTTCGGGACACCCAAGAGACCCAGTACTTC
CASSFRDTQETQYF
>TRBV3-1/TRBV3-2|NA|TRBJ2-2|NA
TGTGCCAGCAGCCAATTTTTGGCCGGGGAGCTGTTTTTT
CASSQFLAGELFF
>TRBV5-4|NA|TRBJ2-1|TRBD2
TGTGCCAGCAGTACCGGGGGGGCCAGCTCCTACAATGAGCAGTTCTTC
CASSTGGASSYNEQFF
>TRBV7-9|NA|TRBJ1-2|TRBD1
TGTGCCAGCAGCGAGACACAGGGGTGGTTAGGCTACACCTTC
CASSETQGWLGYTF
>TRBV19|NA|TRBJ2-2|NA
TGTGCCAGTAGTCGCCTGGGACGGACGAACACCGGGGAGCTGTTTTTT
CASSRLGRTNTGELFF
>TRBV5-1|NA|TRBJ2-2|TRBD1
TGCGCCAGCAGCTCGCCGGGACAGGGAGTGACCGGGGAGCTGTTTTTT
CASSSPGQGVTGELFF
>TRBV4-2|once|TRBJ2-7|TRBD1
TGTGCCAGCAGCCAAGAGGGACAGGGCTCCTACGAGCAGTACTTC
CASSQEGQGSYEQYF
>TRBV15|NA|TRBJ2-7|NA
TGTGCCACCAGCAGGGACAGTGTTGCCTACGAGCAGTACTTC
CATSRDSVAYEQYF
>TRBV6-5|NA|TRBJ1-1|NA
TGTGCCAGCCTGGGGAGACAGCGCAACACTGAAGCTTTCTTT
CASLGRQRNTEAFF
>TRBV28|NA|TRBJ1-1|NA
TGTGCCAGCAGTTTCGCGCGGACTGAAGCTTTCTTT
CASSFARTEAFF
>TRBV5-1|NA|TRBJ1-2|TRBD1
TGCGCCAGCAGCTCCTCCGGGACAGGGGGGGATGGCTACACCTTC
CASSSSGTGGDGYTF
>TRBV24-1|NA|TRBJ2-3|TRBD2
TGTGCCACCAGTGAGGGGTGGGAGGGGTCGACAGATACGCAGTATTTT
CATSEGWEGSTDTQYF